Detailed here is one T cell receptor (beta chain). The target antigen is unknown. This entry comes from a study of T cell responses to AZD1222 COVID-19 vaccine. Study-wide results and caveats: Within unmutated variant regions lay the reported targets of nearly half of spike-specific TCRs. The sample set comprised mostly white British donors with more females, and clonal diversity was possibly underestimated.

This table comes from immunoSEQ multiplex PCR, and its TCRdb copy is limited to in-frame clones, with some not included. Here the sample spans 150,000 to 200,000 clones, around 91% being singletons. Per the germline V gene, CDR1 is GTSNPN and CDR2 is SVGIG (reference sequence). V was trimmed by 5 bases and J by 4 bases, leaving 14 bases between them. This CDR3 comprises 13 residues. The specimen was peripheral blood, collected 28 days after the second AZD1222 dose. The chain links TRBV30 to TRBJ1-2; D is ambiguous. The clonotype was recovered from an adult who received the AZD1222 COVID-19 vaccine. The CDR3 reads CAWSPFLRYGYTF. The CDR3 region has the DNA TGTGCCTGGTCCCCTTTTCTGCGCTATGGCTACACCTTC.